The rows below give T cell receptor beta chains drawn from one sample of a study of blood T cell repertoires in COVID-19. Here immunoSEQ multiplex PCR was the method, and the copy in TCRdb shows in-frame clones only, minus some. Of under 200,000 clones in the sample, 80% to 90% are singletons; the top ten hold approximately 15%. The sample comprised peripheral blood. These receptors were collected from a man under 40 with active or convalescent COVID-19. CDR3s include the opening cysteine and the closing phenylalanine or tryptophan. The order of the fields is clone size, J gene, D gene, V gene, CDR3 DNA, CDR3 protein. The D gene is left open where the match is weak. Clone size is stated in some rows and not others, as once, few, many or a class when expanded.

-,TRBJ1-5,TRBD1,TRBV30,TGTGCCTGGAGTCAGGGACAGGGAGGTAATCAGCCCCAGCATTTT,CAWSQGQGGNQPQHF
-,TRBJ2-7,-,TRBV5-1,TGCGCCAGCAGCTTGGGACTGATTGGTTCCCCCTACGAGCAGTACTTC,CASSLGLIGSPYEQYF
few,TRBJ2-7,TRBD2,TRBV2,TGTGCCAGCGGGGTTGGGCGGGAGGCCCCCTACGAGCAGTACTTC,CASGVGREAPYEQYF
-,TRBJ2-5,TRBD2,TRBV10-3,TGTGCCATCAGTGCGGCGACTAGCGGCCAAGAGACCCAGTACTTC,CAISAATSGQETQYF
-,TRBJ2-5,-,TRBV6-2/TRBV6-3,TGTGCCAGCAGTTATACCGGGACTCTGACCGAGACCCAGTACTTC,CASSYTGTLTETQYF
-,TRBJ1-5,-,TRBV12-5,TGTGCTAGTGGTTTGTTGTCAGGGGATCAGCCCCAGCATTTT,CASGLLSGDQPQHF
-,TRBJ1-5,TRBD1,TRBV2,TGTGCCAGCAGTGCACAGGGGGCTAGTCAGCCCCAGCATTTT,CASSAQGASQPQHF
-,TRBJ2-1,-,TRBV7-2,TGTGCCAGCAGCTTAGGGGGGGGCGTGGTGGAGCAGTTCTTC,CASSLGGGVVEQFF
-,TRBJ1-1,-,TRBV11-2,TGTGCCAGCAGCTTAGGCGTGCGGCTCACTGAAGCTTTCTTT,CASSLGVRLTEAFF
-,TRBJ1-1,TRBD1,TRBV10-3,TGTGCCATCAGGGGGACAGGGCAGGGCACTGAAGCTTTCTTT,CAIRGTGQGTEAFF
-,TRBJ1-1,-,TRBV5-1,TGCGCCAGCAGCCCGGCGGGGTACACTGAAGCTTTCTTT,CASSPAGYTEAFF
few,TRBJ1-1,TRBD1,TRBV27,TGTGCCAGCAGCCTACAGGGGGTGAATACTGAAGCTTTCTTT,CASSLQGVNTEAFF
-,TRBJ1-2,TRBD1,TRBV19,TGTGCCAGTAGCACCAGACAGGGGGTAGGCTATGGCTACACCTTC,CASSTRQGVGYGYTF
few,TRBJ2-2,TRBD2,TRBV7-8,TGTGCCAGTACCCTGGGAAAGGTCCCTGGACTAGCGGGAGTCCCGAACACCGGGGAGCTGTTTTTT,CASTLGKVPGLAGVPNTGELFF
-,TRBJ1-1,TRBD1,TRBV28,TGTGCCAGCAACCGGGACAGGTTTAAGGCTGAAGCTTTCTTT,CASNRDRFKAEAFF
-,TRBJ1-3,-,TRBV4-3,TGCGCCAGCAGCCAAGCAGGGGTCTCTGGAAACACCATATATTTT,CASSQAGVSGNTIYF
-,TRBJ1-2,TRBD1,TRBV10-2,TGCGCCAGCACGCAAGGGACAGGTCAAGGCTACACCTTC,CASTQGTGQGYTF
-,TRBJ1-1,TRBD1,TRBV18,TGTGCCAGCTCACTAGGGACAGCGAACACTGAAGCTTTCTTT,CASSLGTANTEAFF
-,TRBJ1-2,-,TRBV10-3,TGTGCCATCAGCGCGGCAGGGGCTAACTATGGCTACACCTTC,CAISAAGANYGYTF
-,TRBJ1-2,-,TRBV18,TGTGCCAGCTCACCGGACAGTAACTATGGCTACACCTTC,CASSPDSNYGYTF
-,TRBJ2-1,TRBD2,TRBV12-5,TGTGCTAGTGGTTTAACCCTAGCGGGGGGGCATTACAATGAGCAGTTCTTC,CASGLTLAGGHYNEQFF
-,TRBJ1-4,TRBD1,TRBV12-5,TGTGCTAGTGGCCAAGGACAGGGTGCTAATGAAAAACTGTTTTTT,CASGQGQGANEKLFF
few,TRBJ1-2,TRBD1,TRBV6-5,TGTGCCAGCAGCCGGGACAGAGTTAACTATGGCTACACCTTC,CASSRDRVNYGYTF
-,TRBJ1-6,TRBD1,TRBV30,TGTGCCTGGAGGTCGGCGGGACAGGGGAATTCACCCCTCCACTTT,CAWRSAGQGNSPLHF
-,TRBJ2-3,-,TRBV14,TGTGCCAGCAGCCATCTCGGGAGTTCTAGCACAGATACGCAGTATTTT,CASSHLGSSSTDTQYF
-,TRBJ2-7,TRBD2,TRBV24-1,TGTGCCACCAGTGATCCGTTGGCGGGAGACCACGAGCAGTACTTC,CATSDPLAGDHEQYF
-,TRBJ1-1,-,TRBV12-3/TRBV12-4,TGTGCCAGCAGCCCGACAGAGAACACTGAAGCTTTCTTT,CASSPTENTEAFF
-,TRBJ1-1,-,TRBV5-4,TGTGCCAGCAGCTTAGAAGGCAGGGAGGACACTGAAGCTTTCTTT,CASSLEGREDTEAFF
-,TRBJ1-3,TRBD1,TRBV3-1/TRBV3-2,TGTGCCAGCGGCAGGGGGGTGGACGGAAACACCATATATTTT,CASGRGVDGNTIYF
-,TRBJ1-2,-,TRBV6-5,TGTGCCAGCAGTTTCCGGGGAGCGGAAACCTTC,CASSFRGAETF
-,TRBJ2-2,-,TRBV5-5,TGTGCCAGCAGCTTGGTACAGGGGAACACCGGGGAGCTGTTTTTT,CASSLVQGNTGELFF
once,TRBJ1-2,-,TRBV7-2,TGTGCCAGCAGCTTAGGTACAGTCGGCTACACCTTC,CASSLGTVGYTF
-,TRBJ1-4,-,TRBV6-5,TGTGCCAGCCGACCGAGGGGGGGTGAAAAACTGTTTTTT,CASRPRGGEKLFF
-,TRBJ2-3,TRBD1,TRBV5-4,TGTGCCAGCAGCTTCAAGGACAGGAGCGATACGCAGTATTTT,CASSFKDRSDTQYF
-,TRBJ1-6,TRBD1,TRBV4-1,TGCGCCAGCAGCCAAGGACAGGGGGTTACACCCCTCCACTTT,CASSQGQGVTPLHF
-,TRBJ1-4,TRBD1,TRBV4-1,TGCGCCAGCAGCCAACAAATCATACAGGGGTCAACTAATGAAAAACTGTTTTTT,CASSQQIIQGSTNEKLFF
-,TRBJ2-2,TRBD2,TRBV2,TGTGCCAGCAGAGGGGCCCGGGGGGACGGGGAGCTGTTTTTT,CASRGARGDGELFF
few,TRBJ1-2,TRBD1,TRBV19,TGTGCCAGTAGTACCGGGACAGGGTACTGGGGCTACACCTTC,CASSTGTGYWGYTF
-,TRBJ1-2,-,TRBV2,TGTGCCAGCAGTGACAGGATTAACTATGGCTACACCTTC,CASSDRINYGYTF
-,TRBJ2-3,TRBD2,TRBV2,TGTGCCAGCAGCTGGATGCGGGGGGGGAGGGCAGATACGCAGTATTTT,CASSWMRGGRADTQYF
-,TRBJ1-5,-,TRBV2,TGTGCCAGCAGTCTTAACAGGGTAATGACTCAGCCCCAGCATTTT,CASSLNRVMTQPQHF
-,TRBJ2-3,TRBD2,TRBV24-1,TGTGCCACCAGTGATTTTCCGGGGGGACCTAGCACAGATACGCAGTATTTT,CATSDFPGGPSTDTQYF
-,TRBJ2-5,TRBD2,TRBV10-3,TGTGCCATCAGTGAGTCCACGGGAGGAGAGACCCAGTACTTC,CAISESTGGETQYF
-,TRBJ2-1,TRBD2,TRBV7-2,TGTGCCAGCAGACCGGGACTAGCGGGGGGATACAATGAGCAGTTCTTC,CASRPGLAGGYNEQFF